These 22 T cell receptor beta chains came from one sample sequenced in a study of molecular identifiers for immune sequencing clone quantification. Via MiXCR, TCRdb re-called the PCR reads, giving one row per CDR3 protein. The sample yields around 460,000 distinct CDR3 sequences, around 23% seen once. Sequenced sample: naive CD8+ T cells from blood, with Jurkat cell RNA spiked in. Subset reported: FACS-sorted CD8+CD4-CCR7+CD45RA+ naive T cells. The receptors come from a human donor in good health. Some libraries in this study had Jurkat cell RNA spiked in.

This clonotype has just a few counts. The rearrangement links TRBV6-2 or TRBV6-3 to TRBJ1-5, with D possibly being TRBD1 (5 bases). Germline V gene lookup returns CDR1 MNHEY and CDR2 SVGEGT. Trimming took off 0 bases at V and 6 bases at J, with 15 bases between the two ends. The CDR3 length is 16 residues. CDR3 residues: CASSYSLQGNRQPQHF. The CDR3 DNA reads TGTGCCAGCAGTTACTCGTTGCAGGGAAATCGTCAGCCCCAGCATTTT.

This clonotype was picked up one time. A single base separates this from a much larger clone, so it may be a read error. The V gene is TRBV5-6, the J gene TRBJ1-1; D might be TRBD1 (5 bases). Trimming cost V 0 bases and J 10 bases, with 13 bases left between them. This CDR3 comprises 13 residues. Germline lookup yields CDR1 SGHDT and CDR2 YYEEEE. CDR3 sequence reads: CASSLGPMGGAFF. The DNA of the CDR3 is TGTGCCAGCAGCTTGGGCCCCATGGGGGGAGCTTTCTTT.

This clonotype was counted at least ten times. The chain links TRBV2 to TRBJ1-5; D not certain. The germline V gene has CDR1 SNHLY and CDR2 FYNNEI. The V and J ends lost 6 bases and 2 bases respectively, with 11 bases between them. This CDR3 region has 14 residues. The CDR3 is CASRPHVGNQPQHF. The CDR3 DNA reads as TGTGCCAGCAGACCTCACGTTGGCAATCAGCCCCAGCATTTT.

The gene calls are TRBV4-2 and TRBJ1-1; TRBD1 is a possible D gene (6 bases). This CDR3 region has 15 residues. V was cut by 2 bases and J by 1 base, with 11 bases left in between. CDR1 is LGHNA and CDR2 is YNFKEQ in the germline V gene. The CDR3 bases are TGTGCCAGCAGCCAAACAGGGACATCGAACACTGAAGCTTTCTTT. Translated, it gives CASSQTGTSNTEAFF.

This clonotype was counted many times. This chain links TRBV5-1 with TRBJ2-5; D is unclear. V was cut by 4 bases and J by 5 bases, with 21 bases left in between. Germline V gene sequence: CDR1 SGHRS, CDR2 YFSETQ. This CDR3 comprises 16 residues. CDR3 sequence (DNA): TGCGCCAGCAGCCTATTAAGGCCAACTGGGTTCGAGACCCAGTACTTC. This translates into CASSLLRPTGFETQYF.

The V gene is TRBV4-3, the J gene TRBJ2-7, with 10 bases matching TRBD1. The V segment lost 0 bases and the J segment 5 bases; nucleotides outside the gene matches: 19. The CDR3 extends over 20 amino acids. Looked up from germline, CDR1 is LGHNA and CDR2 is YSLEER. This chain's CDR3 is CASSQDWEWDRGIGANEQYF. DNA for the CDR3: TGCGCCAGCAGCCAAGATTGGGAGTGGGACAGGGGTATTGGAGCCAACGAGCAGTACTTC.

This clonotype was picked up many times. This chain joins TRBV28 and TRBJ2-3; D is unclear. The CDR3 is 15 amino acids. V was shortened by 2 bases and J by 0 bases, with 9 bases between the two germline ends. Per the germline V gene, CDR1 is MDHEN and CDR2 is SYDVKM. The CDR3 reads CASSLRAVSTDTQYF. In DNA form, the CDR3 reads TGTGCCAGCAGTTTACGGGCAGTTAGCACAGATACGCAGTATTTT.

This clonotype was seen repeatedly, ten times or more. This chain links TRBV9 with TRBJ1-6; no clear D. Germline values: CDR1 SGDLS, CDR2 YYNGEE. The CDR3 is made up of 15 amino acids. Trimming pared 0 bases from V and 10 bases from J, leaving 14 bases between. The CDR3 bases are TGTGCCAGCAGCGTAGGGGTGGTTGAGGGATCACCCCTCCACTTT. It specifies CASSVGVVEGSPLHF.

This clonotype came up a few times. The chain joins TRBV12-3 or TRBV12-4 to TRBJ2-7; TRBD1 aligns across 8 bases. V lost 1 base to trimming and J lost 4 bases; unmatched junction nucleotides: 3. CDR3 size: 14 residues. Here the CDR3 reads CASSLVDRAYEQYF. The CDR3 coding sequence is TGTGCCAGCAGTTTAGTGGACAGGGCGTACGAGCAGTACTTC.

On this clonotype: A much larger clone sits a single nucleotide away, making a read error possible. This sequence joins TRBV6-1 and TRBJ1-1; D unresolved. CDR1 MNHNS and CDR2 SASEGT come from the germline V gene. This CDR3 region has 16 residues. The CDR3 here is CASSLILVLPNTEALF. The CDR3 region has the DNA TGTGCCAGCAGCCTGATACTGGTCCTCCCGAACACTGAAGCTCTCTTT.

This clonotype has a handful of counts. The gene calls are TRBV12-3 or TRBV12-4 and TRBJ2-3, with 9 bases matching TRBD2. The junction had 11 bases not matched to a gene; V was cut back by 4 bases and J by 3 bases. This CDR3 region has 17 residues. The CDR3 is CASSSHSSGGPTDTQYF. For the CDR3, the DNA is TGTGCCAGCAGTTCCCATTCAAGCGGGGGGCCGACAGATACGCAGTATTTT.

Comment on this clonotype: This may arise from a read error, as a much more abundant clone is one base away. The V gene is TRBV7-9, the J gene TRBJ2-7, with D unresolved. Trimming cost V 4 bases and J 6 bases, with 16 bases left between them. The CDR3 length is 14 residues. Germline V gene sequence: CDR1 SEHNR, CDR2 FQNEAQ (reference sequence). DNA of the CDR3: TGTGCCAGCAGCTCGGAAGGGTTCTCCGGCGAGCAGTACTTC. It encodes CASSSEGFSGEQYF.

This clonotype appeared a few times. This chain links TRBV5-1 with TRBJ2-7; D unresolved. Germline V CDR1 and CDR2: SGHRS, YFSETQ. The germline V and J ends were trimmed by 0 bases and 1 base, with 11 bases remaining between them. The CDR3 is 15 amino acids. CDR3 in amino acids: CASSLEAGPSYEQYF. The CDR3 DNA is TGCGCCAGCAGCTTGGAGGCAGGTCCATCCTACGAGCAGTACTTC.

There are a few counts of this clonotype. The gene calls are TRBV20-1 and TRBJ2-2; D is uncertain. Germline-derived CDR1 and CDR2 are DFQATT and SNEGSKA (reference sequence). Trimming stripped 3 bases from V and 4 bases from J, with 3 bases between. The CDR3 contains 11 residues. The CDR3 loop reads CSASSTGELFF. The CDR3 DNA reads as TGCAGTGCTAGTTCCACCGGGGAGCTGTTTTTT.

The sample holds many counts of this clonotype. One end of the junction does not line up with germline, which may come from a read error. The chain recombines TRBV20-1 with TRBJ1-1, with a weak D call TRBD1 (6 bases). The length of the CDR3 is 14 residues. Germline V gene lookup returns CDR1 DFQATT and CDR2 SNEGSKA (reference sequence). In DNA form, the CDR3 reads TGCAGTGCTCGAGACAGGTTTTCGAACACTGAAGCTTTCTTT. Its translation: CSARDRFSNTEAFF.

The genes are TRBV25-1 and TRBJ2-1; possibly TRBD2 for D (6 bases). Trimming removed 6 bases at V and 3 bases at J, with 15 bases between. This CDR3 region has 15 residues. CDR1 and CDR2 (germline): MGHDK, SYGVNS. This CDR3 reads CASRGDWGSYNEQFF. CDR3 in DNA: TGTGCCAGCAGGGGGGACTGGGGAAGCTACAATGAGCAGTTCTTC.

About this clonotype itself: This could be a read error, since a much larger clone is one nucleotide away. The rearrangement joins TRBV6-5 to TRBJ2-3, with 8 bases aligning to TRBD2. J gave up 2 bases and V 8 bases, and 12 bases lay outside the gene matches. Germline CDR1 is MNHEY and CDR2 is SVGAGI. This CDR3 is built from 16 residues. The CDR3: CASYLLASGPTDTQYF. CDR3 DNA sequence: TGTGCCAGCTACCTGTTGGCTAGCGGGCCCACAGATACGCAGTATTTT.

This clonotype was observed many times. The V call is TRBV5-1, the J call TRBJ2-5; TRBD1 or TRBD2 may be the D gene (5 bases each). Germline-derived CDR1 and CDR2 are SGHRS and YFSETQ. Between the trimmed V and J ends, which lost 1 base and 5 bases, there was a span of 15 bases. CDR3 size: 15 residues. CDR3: CASSLRQTGGETQYF. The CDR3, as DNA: TGCGCCAGCAGCTTGAGACAGACCGGCGGGGAGACCCAGTACTTC. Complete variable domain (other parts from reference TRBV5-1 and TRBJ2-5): KAGVTQTPRYLIKTRGQQVTLSCSPISGHRSVSWYQQTPGQGLQFLFEYFSETQRNKGNFPGRFSGRQFSNSRSEMNVSTLELGDSALYLCASSLRQTGGETQYFGPGTRLLVL.

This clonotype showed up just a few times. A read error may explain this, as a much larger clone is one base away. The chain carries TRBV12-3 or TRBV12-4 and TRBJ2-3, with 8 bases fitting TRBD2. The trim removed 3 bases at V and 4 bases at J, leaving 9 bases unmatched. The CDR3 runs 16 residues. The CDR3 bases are TGTGCCAGCAGTTTCGGGGGGGGGCCTGGCGCAGATACGCAGTATTTT. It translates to CASSFGGGPGADTQYF.

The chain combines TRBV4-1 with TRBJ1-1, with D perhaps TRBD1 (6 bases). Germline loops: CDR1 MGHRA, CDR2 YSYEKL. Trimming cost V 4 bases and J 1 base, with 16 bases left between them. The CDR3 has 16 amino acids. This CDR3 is CASSPGRGAGNTEAFF. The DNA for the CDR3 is TGCGCCAGCAGCCCCGGACGGGGGGCAGGGAACACTGAAGCTTTCTTT.

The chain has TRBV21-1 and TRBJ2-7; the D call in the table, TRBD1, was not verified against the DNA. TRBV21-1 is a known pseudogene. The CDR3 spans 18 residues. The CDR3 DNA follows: TGTGCCAGCAGCAAAGTAGATAGCGGGGGCGGTAGGTCCTACGAGCAGTACTTC. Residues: CASSKVDSGGGRSYEQYF.

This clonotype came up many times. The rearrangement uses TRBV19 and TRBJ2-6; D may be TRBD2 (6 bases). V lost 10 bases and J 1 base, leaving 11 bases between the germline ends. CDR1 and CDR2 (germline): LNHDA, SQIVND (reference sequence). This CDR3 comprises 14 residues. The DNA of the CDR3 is TGTGCCACGGAACGGGGGTCTGGGGCCAACGTCCTGACTTTC. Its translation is CATERGSGANVLTF.